Following are 25 T cell receptor beta chains from one sample sequenced in a study of PD-L1 blockade in urothelial cancer. Libraries were prepared by immunoSEQ multiplex PCR; TCRdb keeps only in-frame clonotypes and omits some of them. The repertoire has more than 65,000 clones, approximately 86% of them found once; the top ten carry approximately 6%. The sample was PBMCs, taken around atezolizumab (anti-PD-L1) treatment. These receptors were taken from a woman in her 70s with urothelial cancer.

The V call is TRBV6-6, the J call TRBJ1-2; a possible D gene is TRBD1 (6 bases). The CDR3 is 12 amino acids. V dropped 7 bases and J dropped 2 bases, with 8 bases sitting between them. CDR1 and CDR2 (germline): MNHNY, SVGAGI (reference sequence). CDR3: CASTQGNYGYTF. In DNA, the CDR3 is TGTGCCAGCACGCAGGGGAACTATGGCTACACCTTC.

The genes are TRBV6-5 and TRBJ2-5, with D possibly being TRBD1 (6 bases). With 8 bases removed from V and 9 bases from J, the gap between germline ends came to 16 bases. Germline loops: CDR1 MNHEY, CDR2 SVGAGI. The CDR3 is 12 amino acids. This CDR3 is CASGPQGSSQYF. The CDR3 DNA follows: TGTGCCAGCGGGCCTCAGGGGTCCTCCCAGTACTTC.

In its sample, this clone was seen once. The J gene is TRBJ2-5, the V gene TRBV2, with 7 nucleotides matching TRBD2. Trimming at V came to 8 bases and at J to 4 bases, leaving 13 bases not matched to a gene. The germline V gene has CDR1 SNHLY and CDR2 FYNNEI. CDR3 length: 15 residues. Here the CDR3 reads CASQFGGGAGETQYF. In DNA, the CDR3 is TGTGCCAGCCAGTTCGGGGGAGGGGCGGGAGAGACCCAGTACTTC. The entire variable domain, with the rest obtained from reference TRBV2 and TRBJ2-5, is as follows: EPEVTQTPSHQVTQMGQEVILRCVPISNHLYFYWYRQILGQKVEFLVSFYNNEISEKSEIFDDQFSVERPDGSNFTLKIRSTKLEDSAMYFCASQFGGGAGETQYFGPGTRLLVL.

There are a few counts of this clone. The chain links TRBV7-2 to TRBJ1-2; D is uncertain. V was cut by 0 bases and J by 2 bases, with 7 bases left in between. The germline V gene encodes CDR1 SGHTA and CDR2 FQGNSA. This CDR3 region has 14 residues. For the CDR3, the DNA is TGTGCCAGCAGCTTAGCGTACACCAACTATGGCTACACCTTC. This translates into CASSLAYTNYGYTF.

Remarks on this clone: The germline gene is not matched at one end of the junction; a read error may be the cause. V usage is TRBV6-1 and J usage is TRBJ1-6, with a possible D match to TRBD1 (5 bases). This CDR3 has 14 residues. Germline V lookup: CDR1 MNHNS, CDR2 SASEGT. The CDR3 DNA follows: TGTGCCAGCAGAGAAGAGGGGCTGTTCTCACCCCTCCACTTT. Translated: CASREEGLFSPLHF.

The CDR3 is CASSLVLAGERYEQYF. For the CDR3, the DNA is TGCGCCAGCAGCTTGGTACTAGCGGGAGAACGTTACGAGCAGTACTTC. The rearrangement links TRBV5-1 to TRBJ2-7; 11 bases agree with TRBD2. Unmatched junction bases numbered 6, after V lost 0 bases and J lost 4 bases. This CDR3 has 16 residues. CDR1 and CDR2 from the germline V gene are SGHRS and YFSETQ.

The rearrangement joins TRBV5-1 to TRBJ2-1, with 14 bases fitting TRBD2. With V trimmed by 0 bases and J by 9 bases, 5 bases remained unmatched. Germline V gene sequence: CDR1 SGHRS, CDR2 YFSETQ. The CDR3 totals 16 residues. This chain's CDR3 is CASSLGLAGGPGEQFF. CDR3 DNA: TGCGCCAGCAGCTTGGGACTAGCGGGAGGGCCGGGTGAGCAGTTCTTC.

Only one count was recorded for this clone. V and J are TRBV29-1 and TRBJ2-5; D possibly corresponds to TRBD1 (6 bases). The CDR3 sequence is 17 residues long. Trimming took 4 bases from V and 5 from J, leaving 26 bases between them. CDR1 is SQVTM, CDR2 ANQGSEA, per germline. The CDR3 is CSVAGTERDNVWETQYF. CDR3 coding DNA: TGCAGCGTTGCCGGGACGGAAAGGGACAACGTCTGGGAGACCCAGTACTTC.

This clone was seen only once. This chain joins TRBV28 and TRBJ2-7; 7 nucleotides line up with TRBD2. Per germline, CDR1 MDHEN and CDR2 SYDVKM. This CDR3 has 13 residues. The V segment lost 9 bases and the J segment 2 bases; nucleotides outside the gene matches: 7. For the CDR3, the DNA is TGTGCCAGTACCGGGGGGTCTACCTACGAGCAGTACTTC. Translation gives CASTGGSTYEQYF.

The chain couples TRBV6-1 to TRBJ1-2; D not certain. The germline V gene encodes CDR1 MNHNS and CDR2 SASEGT. This CDR3 contains 13 residues. The germline V and J ends were trimmed by 0 bases and 7 bases, with 9 bases remaining between them. The CDR3 nucleotides read TGTGCCAGCAGTGAAGCGGGCCTGGCTGGCTACACCTTC. Translating gives CASSEAGLAGYTF.

The CDR3 loop is CASSVVGTASGNTIYF. The CDR3, as DNA: TGTGCCAGCAGCGTAGTGGGGACTGCATCTGGAAACACCATATATTTT. The chain combines TRBV9 with TRBJ1-3; a weak D match, TRBD1 (5 bases). Trimming stripped 0 bases from V and 1 base from J, with 11 bases between. Germline CDR1 and CDR2: SGDLS and YYNGEE. The CDR3 sequence is 16 residues long.

V is TRBV29-1 and J is TRBJ2-7; 8 nucleotides align to TRBD1. Germline assignment: CDR1 SQVTM and CDR2 ANQGSEA. The CDR3 sequence is 13 residues long. V shed 4 bases, J shed 7 bases, and the junction held 9 bases outside the gene matches. The DNA for the CDR3 is TGCAGCGTTGTTCGTCAGGGGGCGGGAGAGCAGTACTTC. The encoded protein is CSVVRQGAGEQYF.

V and J are TRBV11-3 and TRBJ2-2, with D possibly TRBD2 on 7 matching bases. This CDR3 has 17 amino acids. The V gene's germline CDR1 is SGHNT and CDR2 YENEEA. V was trimmed by 1 base and J by 5 bases, leaving 17 bases between them. The CDR3 protein is CASSLASGGAETGELFF. In nucleotides, the CDR3 is TGTGCCAGCAGCTTAGCCTCGGGGGGCGCTGAAACCGGGGAGCTGTTTTTT.

The V and J genes are TRBV28 and TRBJ1-4, with a possible D match to TRBD1 (6 bases). This CDR3 is built from 15 residues. Per germline, CDR1 MDHEN and CDR2 SYDVKM. The V gene lost 6 bases and the J gene lost 11 bases, with 22 bases spanning the gap. In nucleotides, the CDR3 is TGTGCCAGCAGCTCAGGACAGCCCGGGCGCCAGAAACTGTTTTTT. This sequence encodes CASSSGQPGRQKLFF.

The V gene is TRBV28, the J gene TRBJ1-2, with TRBD1 matching 7 bases. Germline CDR1 and CDR2: MDHEN and SYDVKM. This CDR3 comprises 14 residues. With 7 bases clipped from V and 3 bases from J, the junction kept 8 bases outside the gene matches. The CDR3 DNA is TGTGCCAGCAAACTACCGGGACAGCACTATGGCTACACCTTC. This codes for CASKLPGQHYGYTF.

CDR3 sequence (DNA): TGCGCCAGCAGCCCCCTGGGCCAGCGGTCTATTAATGAGCAGTTCTTC. Amino acids: CASSPLGQRSINEQFF. The genes are TRBV5-1 and TRBJ2-1; D might be TRBD2 (5 bases). CDR1 and CDR2 from the germline V gene are SGHRS and YFSETQ. This CDR3 comprises 16 residues. V was trimmed by 4 bases and J by 7 bases, leaving 21 bases between them.

The J gene is TRBJ2-1, the V gene TRBV5-1, with TRBD1 matching 9 bases. The CDR3 length is 17 residues. Germline V lookup: CDR1 SGHRS, CDR2 YFSETQ. V lost 1 base and J lost 3; bases outside the gene matches: 8. The DNA of the CDR3 is TGCGCCAGCAGCTTGCCCCGGGGACAGGGCGGCTACAATGAGCAGTTCTTC. Amino acid sequence: CASSLPRGQGGYNEQFF.

The J gene is TRBJ2-2, the V gene TRBV18; D call uncertain. Trimming shortened V by 3 bases and J by 0 bases, and 5 bases separated the two germline ends. The CDR3 covers 14 residues. Germline V lookup: CDR1 KGHSH, CDR2 LQKENI. The DNA for the CDR3 is TGTGCCAGCTCACCGTCCACGAACACCGGGGAGCTGTTTTTT. This translates into CASSPSTNTGELFF.

This chain uses TRBV4-2 with TRBJ2-1, with TRBD2 identical over 8 bases. Germline assignment: CDR1 LGHNA and CDR2 YNFKEQ. The CDR3 spans 16 residues. The J segment lost 4 bases and the V segment lost 1 base, leaving 6 bases of the junction unmatched. This chain's CDR3 is CASSQVPLADYNEQFF. The CDR3 region has the DNA TGTGCCAGCAGCCAAGTTCCACTAGCGGATTACAATGAGCAGTTCTTC.

The chain uses TRBV30 and TRBJ2-7; 8 nucleotides line up with TRBD1. This CDR3 is built from 16 residues. Germline V gene sequence: CDR1 GTSNPN, CDR2 SVGIG (reference sequence). The junction had 12 bases not matched to a gene; V was cut back by 0 bases and J by 5 bases. The CDR3 DNA reads TGTGCCTGGAGTGTATTTCGGACAGGGAGAGGACACGAGCAGTACTTC. Translation: CAWSVFRTGRGHEQYF.

This chain links TRBV4-1 with TRBJ2-1; D ambiguous. Germline-derived CDR1 and CDR2 are MGHRA and YSYEKL. The length of the CDR3 is 13 residues. V was clipped by 1 base and J by 4 bases, with 5 bases between them. CDR3 protein: CASSQAYYNEQFF. The CDR3 DNA follows: TGCGCCAGCAGCCAAGCCTATTACAATGAGCAGTTCTTC.

The chain has TRBV19 and TRBJ2-1; 13 positions match TRBD2. Germline V gene data show CDR1 as LNHDA and CDR2 as SQIVND (reference sequence). The CDR3 has 14 amino acids. The V and J ends lost 6 bases and 14 bases, in that order; junction bases with no gene match: 10. Here the CDR3 reads CASSRGLAGEGEFF. For the CDR3, the DNA is TGTGCCAGTAGCCGAGGACTAGCGGGAGAAGGGGAGTTCTTC.

V gene TRBV10-3 combines with J gene TRBJ1-5; D is uncertain. CDR1 is ENHRY, CDR2 SYGVKD, per germline. This CDR3 contains 13 residues. Trimming left V 6 bases short and J 3 bases short, with 9 bases between. As DNA, the CDR3 is TGTGCCATCAGGCGGGCAGACAATCAGCCCCAGCATTTT. Translating it yields CAIRRADNQPQHF.

The CDR3 loop is CASSLAGDSYEQYF. The DNA of the CDR3 is TGTGCCAGCAGTCTAGCGGGAGATTCCTACGAGCAGTACTTC. The J gene is TRBJ2-7, the V gene TRBV27, with TRBD2 matching 10 bases. CDR1 MNHEY and CDR2 SMNVEV come from the germline V gene (reference sequence). The CDR3 extends over 14 amino acids. The ends lost 5 bases at V and 1 base at J; junction bases unmatched: 2.

The chain couples TRBV30 to TRBJ1-2; D is possibly TRBD1 (6 bases). This CDR3 is built from 16 residues. CDR1 and CDR2 from the germline V gene are GTSNPN and SVGIG (reference sequence). With 4 bases removed from V and 3 bases from J, the gap between germline ends came to 21 bases. The CDR3 bases are TGTGCCTGGAAGATAAAGGGCAGGGGTGGGTACTATGGCTACACCTTC. This gives the protein CAWKIKGRGGYYGYTF.